This is a list of T cell receptor beta chains from one sample in a study of OX40 agonist ivuxolimab in advanced cancers. Clones were sequenced by immunoSEQ multiplex PCR, and TCRdb holds only the in-frame ones, with some missing. The table has about 16,000 clones, over 75% seen once. The sequenced sample was CD4+ or CD8+ T cells sorted from blood, obtained in a trial of the OX40 agonist ivuxolimab. Source of these receptors: an adult with an advanced solid tumor such as melanoma, head and neck, liver or kidney cancer. CDR3s include the opening cysteine and the closing phenylalanine or tryptophan. A D gene is named only where the DNA matches it firmly. Clone size is stated in some rows and not others, as once, few, many or a class when expanded.

>TRBJ1-1|.|few|TRBV6-1
TGTGCCAGCAGTGAAGCGCCTGTAGGGAACACTGAAGCTTTCTTT
CASSEAPVGNTEAFF
>TRBJ2-7|TRBD1|.|TRBV11-3
TGTGCCAGCAGCTGGGGACAGGGGGCATGGGAGCAGTACTTC
CASSWGQGAWEQYF
>TRBJ2-3|.|.|TRBV7-2
TGTGCCAGCAGCCCACGGGGATCCAAGGGCACAGATACGCAGTATTTT
CASSPRGSKGTDTQYF
>TRBJ2-7|TRBD1|.|TRBV27
TGTGCCAGCAGTTTGAGGGCTGGGCGGACAGGGGCGTACGAGCAGTACTTC
CASSLRAGRTGAYEQYF
>TRBJ2-7|TRBD2|.|TRBV25-1
TGTGCCAGCAGTGGGGGTGGGGGGGGGACCGGCGAGCAGTACTTC
CASSGGGGGTGEQYF
>TRBJ2-3|.|.|TRBV7-2
TGTGCCAGCAGCTTCCTAGCTAGCACAGATACGCAGTATTTT
CASSFLASTDTQYF
>TRBJ2-5|TRBD2|.|TRBV19
TGTGCCAGTAGGGCCAGGGGACTAGCGGGAGGAGAGACCCAGTACTTC
CASRARGLAGGETQYF
>TRBJ2-7|.|.|TRBV5-4
TGTGCCAGCAGCACTCAGGGGTACGAGCAGTACTTC
CASSTQGYEQYF
>TRBJ2-7|.|.|TRBV27
TGTGCCAGCAGTTTATCGTGGGGTCCCTACGAGCAGTACTTC
CASSLSWGPYEQYF
>TRBJ1-1|.|.|TRBV19
TGTGCCAGTAGTATAGGGCAGTTGAACACTGAAGCTTTCTTT
CASSIGQLNTEAFF
>TRBJ1-6|.|.|TRBV14
TGTGCCAGCAGCCAAGAGGCGGGGGCTGACTATAATTCACCCCTCCACTTT
CASSQEAGADYNSPLHF
>TRBJ1-3|TRBD1|.|TRBV4-3
TGCGCCAGCAGCCCAAGGACAGGGGGCGCGGTTGGAAACACCATATATTTT
CASSPRTGGAVGNTIYF
>TRBJ2-7|.|.|TRBV11-2
TGTGCCAGCAGCTCCCTCGGGTCGGGGTACGAGCAGTACTTC
CASSSLGSGYEQYF
>TRBJ2-7|.|.|TRBV7-2
TGTGCCAGCAGCCCCCCCGGGGTTACAGACGAGCAGTACTTC
CASSPPGVTDEQYF
>TRBJ1-1|.|.|TRBV27
TGTGCCAGCAGTTTGCCAGGAGAGAACACTGAAGCTTTCTTT
CASSLPGENTEAFF
>TRBJ2-1|.|.|TRBV2
TGTGCCAGCAGTGAAGTGGCTGGCGGCTTCTACAATGAGCAGTTCTTC
CASSEVAGGFYNEQFF
>TRBJ2-5|.|.|TRBV30
TGTGCCTGGAGTGTGGAGAGCGGGTTTTTCGAGACCCAGTACTTC
CAWSVESGFFETQYF
>TRBJ1-1|.|.|TRBV10-3
TGTGCCATCAGTGAGTCAGCTAGGAAGAACACTGAAGCTTTCTTT
CAISESARKNTEAFF
>TRBJ2-2|.|.|TRBV14
TGTGCCAGCAGCCGGTACGGGAACACCGGGGAGCTGTTTTTT
CASSRYGNTGELFF
>TRBJ2-1|.|.|TRBV11-2
TGTGCCAGCAGCCCCGGCTACACCTACAATGAGCAGTTCTTC
CASSPGYTYNEQFF
>TRBJ2-2|.|.|TRBV29-1
TGCAGCGTTGAGGGGGGCACCGGGGAGCTGTTTTTT
CSVEGGTGELFF
>TRBJ2-7|TRBD2|.|TRBV7-2
TGTGCCAGCAGCTTAGATGGTAGCGGGAGGTATGAGCAGTACTTC
CASSLDGSGRYEQYF
>TRBJ1-2|.|.|TRBV19
TGTGCCAGTAGTGCCCTACGGGGAAACGGCTACACCTTC
CASSALRGNGYTF
>TRBJ2-7|.|once|TRBV7-9
TGTGCCAGCAGCTTATCAGGGAACTCCTACGAGCAGTACTTC
CASSLSGNSYEQYF
>TRBJ2-2|.|.|TRBV2
TGTGCCAGCAGACAGGACACCAACACCGGGGAGCTGTTTTTT
CASRQDTNTGELFF
>TRBJ2-7|.|.|TRBV6-6
TGTGCCACCGTAGAGGGGGGGAGCACCTACGAGCAGTACTTC
CATVEGGSTYEQYF
>TRBJ2-1|TRBD2|.|TRBV7-9
TGTGCCAGCAGCTTCGTACTAGCGAATAACAATGAGCAGTTCTTC
CASSFVLANNNEQFF
>TRBJ2-7|.|.|TRBV27
TGTGCCAGCAGTTTATCCCCAGAGAGCTACGAGCAGTACTTC
CASSLSPESYEQYF
>TRBJ2-7|TRBD1|.|TRBV9
TGTGCCAGCAGCCCCCGGGACAGGGGGCGCGAGCAGTACTTC
CASSPRDRGREQYF
>TRBJ2-1|TRBD2|.|TRBV29-1
TGCAGCGTTGAAGGCGCACAGCTAGCGGAGACCTACAATGAGCAGTTCTTC
CSVEGAQLAETYNEQFF
>TRBJ1-5|TRBD1|.|TRBV19
TGTGCCAGTACCCTGGGACAGGGGCCTAATCAGCCCCAGCATTTT
CASTLGQGPNQPQHF
>TRBJ2-2|TRBD2|.|TRBV5-4
TGTGCCAGCAGCTTAGGACTAGCGGGAGGGGCGAACACCGGGGAGCTGTTTTTT
CASSLGLAGGANTGELFF
>TRBJ2-1|TRBD2|.|TRBV19
TGTGCCAGTAGCCTGGGGACTAGCGGGAGTTTGAATGAGCAGTTCTTC
CASSLGTSGSLNEQFF
>TRBJ2-1|TRBD1|.|TRBV19
TGTGCCAGTAGCCCTCGACAGGGAATATACAATGAGCAGTTCTTC
CASSPRQGIYNEQFF
>TRBJ1-1|.|.|TRBV12-5
TGTGCTAGTGGTATTTCGGGGAAGGTACCAAACACTGAAGCTTTCTTT
CASGISGKVPNTEAFF
>TRBJ1-4|TRBD1|.|TRBV27
TGTGCCAGCAGGGATACAGGGGGGGGTGAAAAACTGTTTTTT
CASRDTGGGEKLFF
>TRBJ2-2|.|.|TRBV9
TGTGCCAGCAGCGAGAGGTCCTACACCGGGGAGCTGTTTTTT
CASSERSYTGELFF
>TRBJ2-1|TRBD2|.|TRBV13
TGTGCCAGCAGCGCAGGACTAGCGGGAAGTCAGTCCTACAATGAGCAGTTCTTC
CASSAGLAGSQSYNEQFF
>TRBJ2-2|TRBD2|.|TRBV18
TGTGCCAGCTCACCAGTTGGTCTAGCGGGAGTAAGATCCGGGGAGCTGTTTTTT
CASSPVGLAGVRSGELFF